The text below deals with one T cell receptor (beta chain). Its antigen is currently unknown. These data are taken from a study of T-cell reconstitution after alpha-beta-depleted transplantation in children. Study conclusions and caveats: Expanded clones from the graft, numbering several hundred, reportedly supplied alpha-beta T cells about two months after transplant. High day-60 TCRbeta diversity in some patients came from surviving recipient T cells and thymic progenitors. From newly produced T cells came most of the T-cell counts and diversity one year after transplant.

The TCRbeta library was prepared with unique molecular identifiers. TCRdb reanalysed the PCR reads using MiXCR and keeps one entry per CDR3 protein. The sample includes about 980,000 distinct CDR3 sequences, roughly 29% of them seen just once. Germline CDR1 is DFQATT and CDR2 is SNEGSKA (reference sequence). The junction had 11 bases not matched to a gene; V was cut back by 5 bases and J by 5 bases. This CDR3 comprises 15 residues. The clonotype comes from a boy in the first two years of life who had a stem cell transplant for SCID, so the T cells may come from the graft donor. Sequenced material: PBMCs, mostly from graft donor cells, taken 360 days after TCRalphabeta/CD19-depleted stem cell transplant. The V gene is TRBV20-1, the J gene TRBJ2-5, with 10 bases identical to TRBD2. The CDR3 DNA reads TGCAGTGCTGGACCACTAGCGGGGTTGGGGGAGACCCAGTACTTC. This gives the protein CSAGPLAGLGETQYF.